The 18 T cell receptor beta chains listed next were all sequenced from one sample in a study of CD8 T cells in Susac syndrome. When the RNA was reverse transcribed, random hexamers were used with an input of roughly 0.45 to 1 ug. TCRdb reanalysed the immunoSEQ multiplex PCR reads using MiXCR and keeps one entry per CDR3 protein. This table holds around 69,000 distinct CDR3 sequences, 80% to 95% found once. Sequences were obtained from CD8+ T cells from PBMCs. All receptors come from a human donor with Susac syndrome.

The rearrangement joins TRBV20-1 to TRBJ1-1, with TRBD1 as a possible D gene (5 bases). This CDR3 comprises 14 residues. CDR1 is DFQATT and CDR2 is SNEGSKA in the germline V gene (reference sequence). V gave up 6 bases and J gave up 0 bases, with 14 bases separating them. The CDR3 here is CSAGRQYMNTEAFF. CDR3 DNA: TGCAGTGCAGGACGACAGTATATGAACACTGAAGCTTTCTTT.

This sequence joins TRBV20-1 and TRBJ2-1, with a weak D call TRBD2 (5 bases). Trimming removed 3 bases from V and 7 bases from J, with 16 bases in between. Germline V gene lookup returns CDR1 DFQATT and CDR2 SNEGSKA (reference sequence). CDR3 length: 14 residues. The CDR3 nucleotides are TGCAGTGCTAGGGGTGGACTCATAACGAATGAGCAGTTCTTC. Translated, it gives CSARGGLITNEQFF.

This chain connects TRBV14 to TRBJ1-2, with D maybe TRBD1 (5 bases). The CDR3 has 15 residues. The V end lost 0 bases, the J end lost 6 bases, and 14 bases lay between the germline ends. The germline V gene encodes CDR1 SGHDN and CDR2 FVKESK. CDR3 loop: CASSQDRRGVNGYTF. The CDR3 nucleotides read TGTGCCAGCAGCCAAGATAGGAGGGGAGTCAATGGCTACACCTTC.

The rearrangement links TRBV20-1 to TRBJ1-6; the D is unclear. Germline values: CDR1 DFQATT, CDR2 SNEGSKA (reference sequence). The germline V and J ends were trimmed by 5 bases and 0 bases, with 11 bases remaining between them. The CDR3 is made up of 15 amino acids. CDR3 nucleotides: TGCAGTGCTCCCGGGGAAAGCTCCTATAATTCACCCCTCCACTTT. It encodes CSAPGESSYNSPLHF.

The rearrangement uses TRBV19 and TRBJ1-2, with 7 bases aligning to TRBD1. Germline CDR1 LNHDA, CDR2 SQIVND (reference sequence). J gave up 4 bases and V 8 bases, and 7 bases lay outside the gene matches. The CDR3 sequence is 13 residues long. CDR3 in DNA: TGTGCCAGTCGGGACAGCGCCGTCTATGGCTACACCTTC. It specifies CASRDSAVYGYTF.

This sequence joins TRBV9 and TRBJ2-1; the match to TRBD1 covers 8 bases. V lost 4 bases and J lost 4; bases outside the gene matches: 13. The CDR3 has 17 amino acids. The germline gives CDR1 SGDLS, CDR2 YYNGEE. CDR3 residues: CASSPRDRTILYNEQFF. In nucleotides, the CDR3 is TGTGCCAGCAGCCCCCGGGACAGGACCATCTTATACAATGAGCAGTTCTTC.

The chain joins TRBV7-2 to TRBJ1-1; a possible D gene is TRBD1 (6 bases). Germline loops: CDR1 SGHTA, CDR2 FQGNSA. The V gene lost 2 bases and the J gene lost 5 bases, with 12 bases spanning the gap. This CDR3 spans 14 amino acids. The CDR3 sequence is CASSLQGWRTEAFF. In nucleotides, the CDR3 is TGTGCCAGCAGCTTACAGGGGTGGCGAACTGAAGCTTTCTTT.

This rearrangement joins TRBV9 to TRBJ2-6; tentative D call: TRBD1 (5 bases). This CDR3 contains 15 residues. With 3 bases removed from V and 2 bases from J, the gap between germline ends came to 9 bases. Germline lookup yields CDR1 SGDLS and CDR2 YYNGEE. For the CDR3, the DNA is TGTGCCAGCAGCGACCCCAGGGCTGGGGCCAACGTCCTGACTTTC. This sequence encodes CASSDPRAGANVLTF. Drawing the rest from reference TRBV9 and TRBJ2-6, the complete variable domain is DSGVTQTPKHLITATGQRVTLRCSPRSGDLSVYWYQQSLDQGLQFLIQYYNGEERAKGNILERFSAQQFPDLHSELNLSSLELGDSALYFCASSDPRAGANVLTFGAGSRLTVL.

The V call is TRBV6-2 or TRBV6-3, the J call TRBJ2-6; the D gene is possibly TRBD1 (5 bases). CDR3 length equals 15 residues. Germline V gene sequence: CDR1 MNHEY, CDR2 SVGEGT. V lost 5 bases and J lost 1, with 9 bases in between. CDR3 protein: CASSGRGSGANVLTF. The CDR3 DNA reads TGTGCCAGCAGTGGAAGGGGTTCTGGGGCCAACGTCCTGACTTTC.

The genes are TRBV2 and TRBJ2-5; a weak D match, TRBD1 (6 bases). The CDR3 spans 16 residues. Trimming took 6 bases from V and 4 from J, leaving 21 bases between them. Germline CDR1 and CDR2: SNHLY and FYNNEI. Here the CDR3 reads CASSPLTTGMGETQYF. CDR3 bases: TGTGCCAGCAGCCCATTAACCACAGGGATGGGAGAGACCCAGTACTTC.

The chain joins TRBV2 to TRBJ2-7, with a possible D match to TRBD2 (6 bases). The CDR3 contains 13 residues. V lost 7 bases and J lost 0, with 10 bases in between. CDR1 and CDR2 from the germline V gene are SNHLY and FYNNEI. In DNA form, the CDR3 reads TGTGCCAGCACAGCGGGCTCCTCCTACGAGCAGTACTTC. Its translation is CASTAGSSYEQYF.

This sequence joins TRBV21-1 and TRBJ1-6; the table gives TRBD1 as D, unverified against the DNA. TRBV21-1 is marked as a pseudogene. The CDR3 runs 15 residues. The CDR3 DNA sequence: TGTGCCAGCAGCAACCGGGACAGGGGGCTTTCACCCCTCCACTTT. Protein sequence: CASSNRDRGLSPLHF.

The chain combines TRBV6-6 with TRBJ2-7, with unresolved D. V was cut by 2 bases and J by 1 base, with 12 bases left in between. Germline assignment: CDR1 MNHNY and CDR2 SVGAGI (reference sequence). The CDR3 is 15 residues long. The CDR3 protein is CASSYPAGSSYEQYF. For the CDR3, the DNA is TGTGCCAGCAGTTACCCGGCCGGGTCTTCCTACGAGCAGTACTTC.

The chain uses TRBV9 and TRBJ1-1, with unresolved D. Trimming took off 2 bases at V and 3 bases at J, with 11 bases between the two ends. Germline assignment: CDR1 SGDLS and CDR2 YYNGEE. The CDR3 is 14 amino acids. For the CDR3, the DNA is TGTGCCAGCAGCGTGTTGGACGGATACACTGAAGCTTTCTTT. This codes for CASSVLDGYTEAFF. The full variable domain, completed using reference TRBV9 and TRBJ1-1, is DSGVTQTPKHLITATGQRVTLRCSPRSGDLSVYWYQQSLDQGLQFLIQYYNGEERAKGNILERFSAQQFPDLHSELNLSSLELGDSALYFCASSVLDGYTEAFFGQGTRLTVV.

The V gene is TRBV20-1, the J gene TRBJ1-5; D not resolved. Germline CDR1 DFQATT, CDR2 SNEGSKA (reference sequence). There are 13 residues in the CDR3. The ends were cut back, 5 bases at V and 2 bases at J, with 10 bases in the middle. CDR3 in amino acids: CSALTEGNQPQHF. The DNA of the CDR3 is TGCAGTGCTCTCACAGAGGGCAATCAGCCCCAGCATTTT.

The J gene is TRBJ2-1, the V gene TRBV19, with no clear D. Per the germline V gene, CDR1 is LNHDA and CDR2 is SQIVND (reference sequence). V was pared by 3 bases and J by 5 bases, with 8 bases between. This CDR3 is 13 amino acids long. CDR3 nucleotide sequence: TGTGCCAGTAGTATCGCGCGGAACAATGAGCAGTTCTTC. It specifies CASSIARNNEQFF.

The chain employs TRBV6-5 and TRBJ2-7; 14 bases map to TRBD2. J was trimmed by 3 bases and V by 6 bases; bases with no gene match: 4. Germline lookup yields CDR1 MNHEY and CDR2 SVGAGI. This CDR3 spans 15 amino acids. The CDR3: CASSRLAGGVYEQYF. CDR3 in DNA: TGTGCCAGCAGCCGACTAGCGGGGGGGGTCTACGAGCAGTACTTC.

This chain joins TRBV30 and TRBJ2-1; D gene ambiguous. The CDR3 contains 12 residues. Germline loops: CDR1 GTSNPN, CDR2 SVGIG (reference sequence). V lost 4 bases and J lost 4, with 8 bases in between. CDR3 in DNA: TGTGCCTGGAATGACTTGTACAATGAGCAGTTCTTC. It codes for CAWNDLYNEQFF.